This T cell receptor beta chain was sequenced during a study of shared clonotypes between healthy human individuals. General observations from the study: A small donor pool kept down the genetic and exposure-history diversity that was represented. Sharing of clonotypes among donors was expected to vary with sequencing depth.

A word on this clone: As yet, its antigen is unknown.

The V and J ends lost 2 bases and 0 bases, in that order; junction bases with no gene match: 5. Germline V gives CDR1 SGHTA, CDR2 FQGNSA. This CDR3 spans 16 amino acids. The assay was carried out at the deep level. Study processing details: ImmunoSEQ supplied junction-only sequences lacking quality scores, so filtering was different. Repertoires were generated with immunoSEQ multiplex PCR, while TCRdb's copy carries only in-frame clones and drops some. D and trimming were read from the DNA, whereas the V and J calls and clone size are those reported in that table. This table holds about half a million clones, roughly three quarters found once.

The TCR sequence derives from a woman between 35 and 50 years old in good health. Some clones in this sample may be carry-over from other donors' samples. The rearrangement links TRBV7-2 to TRBJ1-1; 8 nucleotides line up with TRBD1. The sequencing sample was made of PBMCs. This CDR3 reads CASSLRQGALNTEAFF. DNA of the CDR3: TGTGCCAGCAGCTTACGGCAGGGGGCACTGAACACTGAAGCTTTCTTT. Based on the CDR3 plus reference TRBV7-2 and TRBJ1-1, the full variable domain is GAGVSQSPSNKVTEKGKDVELRCDPISGHTALYWYRQSLGQGLEFLIYFQGNSAPDKSGLPSDRFSAERTGGSVSTLTIQRTQQEDSAVYLCASSLRQGALNTEAFFGQGTRLTVV.